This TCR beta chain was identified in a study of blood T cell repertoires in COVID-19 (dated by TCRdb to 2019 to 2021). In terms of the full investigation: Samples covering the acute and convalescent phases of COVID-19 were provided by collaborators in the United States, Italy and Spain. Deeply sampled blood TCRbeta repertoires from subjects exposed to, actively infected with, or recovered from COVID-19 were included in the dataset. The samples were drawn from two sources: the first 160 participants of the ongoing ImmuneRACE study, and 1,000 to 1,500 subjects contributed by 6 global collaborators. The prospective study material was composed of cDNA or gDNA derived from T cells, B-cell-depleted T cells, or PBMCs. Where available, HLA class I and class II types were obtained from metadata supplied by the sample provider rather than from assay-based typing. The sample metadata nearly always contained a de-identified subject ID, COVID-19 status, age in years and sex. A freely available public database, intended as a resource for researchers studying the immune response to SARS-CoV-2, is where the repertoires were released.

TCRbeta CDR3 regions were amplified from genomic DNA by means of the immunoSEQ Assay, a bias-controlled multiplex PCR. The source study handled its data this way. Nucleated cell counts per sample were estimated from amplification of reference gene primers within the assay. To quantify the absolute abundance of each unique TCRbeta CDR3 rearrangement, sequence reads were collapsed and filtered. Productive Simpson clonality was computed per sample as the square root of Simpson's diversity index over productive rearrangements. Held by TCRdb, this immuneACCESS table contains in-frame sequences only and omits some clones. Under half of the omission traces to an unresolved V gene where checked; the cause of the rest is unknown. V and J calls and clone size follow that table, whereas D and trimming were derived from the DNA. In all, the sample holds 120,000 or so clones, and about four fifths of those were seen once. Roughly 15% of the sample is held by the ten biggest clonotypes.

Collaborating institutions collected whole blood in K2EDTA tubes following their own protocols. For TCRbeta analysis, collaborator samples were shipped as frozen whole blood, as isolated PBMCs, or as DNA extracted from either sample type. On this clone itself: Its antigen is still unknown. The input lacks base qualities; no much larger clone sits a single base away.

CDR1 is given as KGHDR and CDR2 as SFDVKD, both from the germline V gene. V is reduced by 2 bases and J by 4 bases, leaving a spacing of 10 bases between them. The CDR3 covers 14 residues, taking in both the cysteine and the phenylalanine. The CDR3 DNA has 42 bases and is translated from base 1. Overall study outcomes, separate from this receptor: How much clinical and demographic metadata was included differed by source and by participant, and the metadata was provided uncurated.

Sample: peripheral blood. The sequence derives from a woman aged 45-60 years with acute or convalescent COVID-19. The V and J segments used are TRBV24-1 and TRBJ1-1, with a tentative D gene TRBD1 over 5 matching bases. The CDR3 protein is CATSDSGVATEAFF. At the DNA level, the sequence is TGTGCCACCAGTGATTCGGGGGTGGCCACTGAAGCTTTCTTT.